This T cell receptor beta chain is from a study of blood T cell repertoires in COVID-19. The wider study: In each case, the material was cDNA or gDNA derived from T cells, B-cell-depleted T cells, or PBMCs.

Profiling relied on immunoSEQ multiplex PCR, and the TCRdb table lists in-frame clones only, not all of them. The table records about 270,000 clones, more than 70% of them present only once. The clonotype comes from a woman aged 50 to 60 with acute or convalescent COVID-19. Sequencing used peripheral blood.

DNA of the CDR3: TGCAGTGCCCCTAGAGTTCTCGAGCAGTACTTC. Its protein is CSAPRVLEQYF. The genes are TRBV20-1 and TRBJ2-7; D uncertain. Looked up from germline, CDR1 is DFQATT and CDR2 is SNEGSKA (reference sequence). The CDR3 extends over 11 amino acids. Trimming stripped 6 bases from V and 6 bases from J, with 12 bases between.